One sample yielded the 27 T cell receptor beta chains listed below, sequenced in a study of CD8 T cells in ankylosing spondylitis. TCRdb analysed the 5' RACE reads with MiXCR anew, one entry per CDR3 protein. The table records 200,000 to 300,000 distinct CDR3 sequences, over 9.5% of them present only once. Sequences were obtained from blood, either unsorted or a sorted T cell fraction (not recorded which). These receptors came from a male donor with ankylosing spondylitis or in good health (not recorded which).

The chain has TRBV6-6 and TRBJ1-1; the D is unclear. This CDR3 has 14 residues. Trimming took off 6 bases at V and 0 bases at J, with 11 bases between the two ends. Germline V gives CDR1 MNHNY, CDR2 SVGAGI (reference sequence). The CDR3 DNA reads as TGTGCCAGCAGCCCAAGACTCCTGAACACTGAAGCTTTCTTT. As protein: CASSPRLLNTEAFF.

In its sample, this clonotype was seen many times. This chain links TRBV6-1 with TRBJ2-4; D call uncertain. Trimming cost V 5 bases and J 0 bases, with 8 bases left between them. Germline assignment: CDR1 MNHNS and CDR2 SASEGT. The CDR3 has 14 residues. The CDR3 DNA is TGTGCCAGCAGTCCCCGAAGAGCCAAAAACATTCAGTACTTC. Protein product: CASSPRRAKNIQYF.

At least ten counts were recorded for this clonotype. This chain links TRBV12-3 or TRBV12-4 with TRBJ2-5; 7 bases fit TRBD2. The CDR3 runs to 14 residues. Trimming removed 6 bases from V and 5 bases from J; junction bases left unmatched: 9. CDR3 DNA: TGTGCCAGCAGCCTAAGACCCGGGGGGGAGACCCAGTACTTC. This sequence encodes CASSLRPGGETQYF.

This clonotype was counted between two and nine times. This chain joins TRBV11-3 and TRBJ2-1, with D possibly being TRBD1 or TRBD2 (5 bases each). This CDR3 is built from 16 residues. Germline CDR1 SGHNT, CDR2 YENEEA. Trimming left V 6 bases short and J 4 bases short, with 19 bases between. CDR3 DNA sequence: TGTGCCAGCAGTCATCACGATCGGGACGTATACAATGAGCAGTTCTTC. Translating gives CASSHHDRDVYNEQFF. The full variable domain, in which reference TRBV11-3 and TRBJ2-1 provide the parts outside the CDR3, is EAGVVQSPRYKIIEKKQPVAFWCNPISGHNTLYWYLQNLGQGPELLIRYENEEAVDDSQLPKDRFSAERLKGVDSTLKIQPAELGDSAVYLCASSHHDRDVYNEQFFGPGTRLTVL.

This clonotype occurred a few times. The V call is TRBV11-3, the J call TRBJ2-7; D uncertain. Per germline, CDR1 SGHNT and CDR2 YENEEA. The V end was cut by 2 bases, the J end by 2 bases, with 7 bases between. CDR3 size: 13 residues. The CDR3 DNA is TGTGCCAGCAGCTTAACAGTAACCTACGAGCAGTACTTC. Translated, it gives CASSLTVTYEQYF.

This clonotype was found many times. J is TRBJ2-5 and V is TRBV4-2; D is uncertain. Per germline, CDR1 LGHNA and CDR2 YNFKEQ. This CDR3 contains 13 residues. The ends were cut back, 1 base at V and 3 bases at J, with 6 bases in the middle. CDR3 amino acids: CASSQVNEETQYF. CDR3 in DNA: TGTGCCAGCAGCCAAGTGAACGAAGAGACCCAGTACTTC.

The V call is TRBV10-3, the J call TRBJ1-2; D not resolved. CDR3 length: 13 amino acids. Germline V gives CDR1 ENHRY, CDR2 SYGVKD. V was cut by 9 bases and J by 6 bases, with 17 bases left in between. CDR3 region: CAILGGRENGYTF. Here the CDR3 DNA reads TGTGCCATTTTAGGTGGGCGTGAAAATGGCTACACCTTC.

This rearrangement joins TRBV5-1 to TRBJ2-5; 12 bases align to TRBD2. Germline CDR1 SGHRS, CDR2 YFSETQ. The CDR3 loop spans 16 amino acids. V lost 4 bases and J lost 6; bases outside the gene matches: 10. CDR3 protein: CASSPMTSGRVKTQYF. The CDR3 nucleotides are TGCGCCAGCAGCCCTATGACTAGCGGGAGAGTGAAGACCCAGTACTTC.

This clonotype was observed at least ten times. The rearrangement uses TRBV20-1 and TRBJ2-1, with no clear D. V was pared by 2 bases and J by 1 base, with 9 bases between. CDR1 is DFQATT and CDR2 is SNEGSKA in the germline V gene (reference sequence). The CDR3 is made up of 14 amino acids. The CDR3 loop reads CSARNRESYNEQFF. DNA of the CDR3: TGCAGTGCTAGAAACAGAGAATCCTACAATGAGCAGTTCTTC.

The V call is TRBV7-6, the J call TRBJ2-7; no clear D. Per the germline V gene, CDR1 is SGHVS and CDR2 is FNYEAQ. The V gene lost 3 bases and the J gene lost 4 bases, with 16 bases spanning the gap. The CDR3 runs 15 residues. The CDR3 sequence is CASSFAGRLRYEQYF. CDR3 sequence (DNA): TGTGCCAGCAGCTTCGCCGGACGCCTGAGGTACGAGCAGTACTTC.

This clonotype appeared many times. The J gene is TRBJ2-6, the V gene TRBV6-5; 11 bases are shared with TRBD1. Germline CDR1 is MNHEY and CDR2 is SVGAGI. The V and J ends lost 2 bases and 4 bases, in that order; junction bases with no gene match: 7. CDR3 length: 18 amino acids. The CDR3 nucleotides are TGTGCCAGCAGTTACAATTGGGACAGGGGGAGCGGGGCCAACGTCCTGACTTTC. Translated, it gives CASSYNWDRGSGANVLTF.

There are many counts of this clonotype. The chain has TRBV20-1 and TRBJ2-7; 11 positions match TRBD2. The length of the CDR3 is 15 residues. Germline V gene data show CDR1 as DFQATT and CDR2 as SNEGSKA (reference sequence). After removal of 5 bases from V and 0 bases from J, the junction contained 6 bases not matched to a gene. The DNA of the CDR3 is TGCAGTGCTGGGGGACTAGCGGAGATCTCCTACGAGCAGTACTTC. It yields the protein CSAGGLAEISYEQYF.

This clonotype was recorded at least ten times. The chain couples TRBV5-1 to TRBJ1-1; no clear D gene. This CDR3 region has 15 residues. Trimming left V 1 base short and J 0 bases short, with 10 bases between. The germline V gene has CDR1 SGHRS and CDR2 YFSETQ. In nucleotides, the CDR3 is TGCGCCAGCAGCTTGTTCCCAAGTTTGAACACTGAAGCTTTCTTT. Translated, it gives CASSLFPSLNTEAFF.

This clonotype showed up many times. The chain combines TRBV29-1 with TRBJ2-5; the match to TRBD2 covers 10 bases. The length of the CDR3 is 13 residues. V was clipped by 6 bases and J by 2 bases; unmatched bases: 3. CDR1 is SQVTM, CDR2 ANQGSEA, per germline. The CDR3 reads CSVRLAGQETQYF. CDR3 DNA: TGCAGCGTCCGACTAGCGGGTCAAGAGACCCAGTACTTC.

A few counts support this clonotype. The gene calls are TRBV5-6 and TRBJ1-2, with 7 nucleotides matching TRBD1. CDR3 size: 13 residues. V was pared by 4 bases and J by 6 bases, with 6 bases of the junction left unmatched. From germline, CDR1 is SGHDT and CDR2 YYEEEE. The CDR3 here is CASSVRQGDGYTF. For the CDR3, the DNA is TGTGCCAGCAGCGTCCGACAGGGCGATGGCTACACCTTC.

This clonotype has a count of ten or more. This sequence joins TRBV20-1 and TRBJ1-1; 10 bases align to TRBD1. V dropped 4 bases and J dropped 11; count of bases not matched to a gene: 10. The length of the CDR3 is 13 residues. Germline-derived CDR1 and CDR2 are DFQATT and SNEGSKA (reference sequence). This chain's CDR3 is CSATLDRGLNAFF. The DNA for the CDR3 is TGCAGTGCTACCCTTGACAGGGGGCTGAATGCTTTCTTT.

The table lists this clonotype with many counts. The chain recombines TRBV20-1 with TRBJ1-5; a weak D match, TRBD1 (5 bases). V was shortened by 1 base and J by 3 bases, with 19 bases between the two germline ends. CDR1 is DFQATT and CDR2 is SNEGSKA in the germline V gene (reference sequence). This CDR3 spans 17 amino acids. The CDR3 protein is CSARGATAQEYNQPQHF. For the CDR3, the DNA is TGCAGTGCTAGAGGGGCGACAGCCCAGGAGTACAATCAGCCCCAGCATTTT.

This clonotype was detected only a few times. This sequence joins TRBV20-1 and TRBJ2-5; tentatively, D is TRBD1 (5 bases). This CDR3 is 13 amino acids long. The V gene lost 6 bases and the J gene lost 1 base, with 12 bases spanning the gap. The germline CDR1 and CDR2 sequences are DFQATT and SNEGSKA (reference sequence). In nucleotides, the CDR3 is TGCAGTGCGGGGCCAGGTGCCCAAGAGACCCAGTACTTC. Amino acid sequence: CSAGPGAQETQYF.

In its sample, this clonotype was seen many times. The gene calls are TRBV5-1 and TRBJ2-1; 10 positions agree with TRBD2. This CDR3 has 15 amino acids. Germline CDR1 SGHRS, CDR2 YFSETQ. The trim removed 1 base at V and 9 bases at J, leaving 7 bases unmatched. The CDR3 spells CASSLSLAGDAEQFF. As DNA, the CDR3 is TGCGCCAGCAGCTTGTCCCTAGCGGGAGATGCTGAGCAGTTCTTC.

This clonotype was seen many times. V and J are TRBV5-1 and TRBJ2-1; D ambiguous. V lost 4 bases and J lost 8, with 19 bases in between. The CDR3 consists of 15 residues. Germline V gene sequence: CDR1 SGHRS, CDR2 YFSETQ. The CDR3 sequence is CASSLHEPDIDEQFF. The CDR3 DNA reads TGCGCCAGCAGCCTACATGAGCCGGATATCGATGAGCAGTTCTTC.

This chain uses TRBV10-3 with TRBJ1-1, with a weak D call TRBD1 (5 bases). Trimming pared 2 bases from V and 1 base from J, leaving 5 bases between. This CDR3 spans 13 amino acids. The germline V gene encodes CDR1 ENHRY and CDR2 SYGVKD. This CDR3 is CAISEGQNTEAFF. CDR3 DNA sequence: TGTGCCATCAGTGAGGGACAGAACACTGAAGCTTTCTTT.

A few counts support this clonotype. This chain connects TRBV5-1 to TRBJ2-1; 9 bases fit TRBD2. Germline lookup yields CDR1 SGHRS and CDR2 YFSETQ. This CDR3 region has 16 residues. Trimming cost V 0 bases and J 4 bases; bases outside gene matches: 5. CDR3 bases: TGCGCCAGCAGCTTGGAGGCTAGCGGGATTTACAATGAGCAGTTCTTC. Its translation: CASSLEASGIYNEQFF.

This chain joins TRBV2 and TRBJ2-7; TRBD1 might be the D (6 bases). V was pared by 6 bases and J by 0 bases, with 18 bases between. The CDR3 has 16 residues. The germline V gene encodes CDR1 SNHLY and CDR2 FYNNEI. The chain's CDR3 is CASRAPGQVLSYEQYF. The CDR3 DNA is TGTGCCAGCAGGGCACCGGGACAAGTCCTCTCCTACGAGCAGTACTTC. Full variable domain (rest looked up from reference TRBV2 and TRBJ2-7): EPEVTQTPSHQVTQMGQEVILRCVPISNHLYFYWYRQILGQKVEFLVSFYNNEISEKSEIFDDQFSVERPDGSNFTLKIRSTKLEDSAMYFCASRAPGQVLSYEQYFGPGTRLTVT.

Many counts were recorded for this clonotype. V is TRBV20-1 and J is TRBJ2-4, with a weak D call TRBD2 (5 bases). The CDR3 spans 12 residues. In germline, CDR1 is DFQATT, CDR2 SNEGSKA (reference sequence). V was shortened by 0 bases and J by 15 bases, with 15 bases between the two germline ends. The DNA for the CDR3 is TGCAGTGCTAGAGATCAGTTGGAGGACCGGTACTTC. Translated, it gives CSARDQLEDRYF.

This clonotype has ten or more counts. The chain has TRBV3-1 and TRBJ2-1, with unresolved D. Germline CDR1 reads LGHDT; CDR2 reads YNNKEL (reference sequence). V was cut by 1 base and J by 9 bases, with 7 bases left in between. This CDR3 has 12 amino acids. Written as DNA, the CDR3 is TGTGCCAGCAGCCAAGGAGCTCTTGAGCAGTTCTTC. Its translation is CASSQGALEQFF.

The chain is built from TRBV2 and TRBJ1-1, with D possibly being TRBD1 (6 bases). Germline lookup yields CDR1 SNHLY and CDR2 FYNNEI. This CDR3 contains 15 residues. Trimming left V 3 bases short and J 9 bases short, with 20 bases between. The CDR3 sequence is CASSERGQPHKQAFF. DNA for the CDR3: TGTGCCAGCAGTGAGAGAGGACAGCCCCATAAACAAGCTTTCTTT.

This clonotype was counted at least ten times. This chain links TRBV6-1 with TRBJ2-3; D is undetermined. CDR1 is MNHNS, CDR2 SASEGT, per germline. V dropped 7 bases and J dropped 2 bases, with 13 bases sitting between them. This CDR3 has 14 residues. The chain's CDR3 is CASTPSRSTDTQYF. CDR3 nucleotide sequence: TGTGCCAGCACTCCCAGCAGATCCACAGATACGCAGTATTTT.